This record covers a single TCR beta chain. The data stem from a study of T cell changes during pregnancy in multiple sclerosis. Method: immunoSEQ multiplex PCR; TCRdb's copy keeps in-frame clones and lacks some. Of approximately 65,000 clones listed, approximately 90% are singletons. The germline gives CDR1 GTSNPN, CDR2 SVGIG (reference sequence). The CDR3 runs 13 residues. The germline V and J ends were trimmed by 5 bases and 4 bases, with 14 bases remaining between them. This rearrangement joins TRBV30 to TRBJ2-5, with D maybe TRBD1 (6 bases). The sequences come from peripheral blood, collected in the third trimester of pregnancy. The receptor comes from a female donor in good health, enrolled as a control in a pregnancy study. As DNA, the CDR3 is TGTGCCTGGGGACACAGGGTACCAGAGACCCAGTACTTC. This sequence encodes CAWGHRVPETQYF.